A selection of T cell receptor beta chains follows, all from one sample in a study of T cell clusters in autoimmune cytopenias. With the multiplex PCR reads reprocessed, TCRdb shows one record per CDR3 protein and no DNA. With thousands of distinct CDR3 sequences in the sample, the ten largest clones hold around 15%. Sequencing was done on a sample of peripheral blood. The receptors stem from a human donor with an autoimmune cytopenia or autoimmune hepatitis (not recorded which). CDR3s include the opening cysteine and the closing phenylalanine or tryptophan. Size is stated for part of the rows, as once, few or many counts, or as a class when the clone is expanded.

cdr3_aa: CASSYPLGGGSSYEQYF
clone_size: medium-sized
j_call: TRBJ2-7
v_call: TRBV6-6

cdr3_aa: CASKGGEKYQETQYF
clone_size: medium-sized
j_call: TRBJ2-5
v_call: TRBV19

cdr3_aa: CASSLEAGRGLPYEQYF
clone_size: -
j_call: TRBJ2-7
v_call: TRBV7-2

cdr3_aa: CASSSGTGRTYNEQFF
clone_size: -
j_call: TRBJ2-1
v_call: TRBV5-4

cdr3_aa: CASSPPQGATTYEQYF
clone_size: -
j_call: TRBJ2-7
v_call: TRBV18

cdr3_aa: CASSFPQAEQYF
clone_size: -
j_call: TRBJ2-7
v_call: TRBV5-4

cdr3_aa: CATSRASGSWETQYF
clone_size: medium-sized
j_call: TRBJ2-5
v_call: TRBV15

cdr3_aa: CATSRGLAPNEQFF
clone_size: -
j_call: TRBJ2-1
v_call: TRBV15

cdr3_aa: CASSLWQDEKLFF
clone_size: -
j_call: TRBJ1-4
v_call: TRBV12-3/TRBV12-4

cdr3_aa: CASSLGGTSFNEKLFF
clone_size: medium-sized
j_call: TRBJ1-4
v_call: TRBV19

cdr3_aa: CASSYSIGGRDNSPLHF
clone_size: -
j_call: TRBJ1-6
v_call: TRBV6-5

cdr3_aa: CATSGLNRGHQPQHF
clone_size: -
j_call: TRBJ1-5
v_call: TRBV15

cdr3_aa: CASRHATSTDTQYF
clone_size: -
j_call: TRBJ2-3
v_call: TRBV6-1

cdr3_aa: CATSDGDAGGYNEQFF
clone_size: -
j_call: TRBJ2-1
v_call: TRBV24-1

cdr3_aa: CASSIRGSQVEQFF
clone_size: -
j_call: TRBJ2-1
v_call: TRBV27